This T cell receptor (beta chain) was observed in a study of blood T cell repertoires in COVID-19. The protocol was immunoSEQ multiplex PCR, while the TCRdb copy is restricted to in-frame clones and leaves out a portion. The data show hundreds of thousands of clones, approximately 91% seen once. Cohorts were based on clinical histories the participants reported. CDR3 length: 14 residues. V gave up 5 bases and J gave up 4 bases; unmatched junction bases: 5. Looked up from germline, CDR1 is SEHNR and CDR2 is FQNEAQ (reference sequence). The material sequenced was PBMCs or T cells enriched from blood (not recorded which). The clonotype comes from a woman in her 30s who had recovered from COVID-19. This chain connects TRBV7-9 to TRBJ2-5; TRBD1 matches at 9 bases. CDR3 sequence reads: CASSGTGGRETQYF. For the CDR3, the DNA is TGTGCCAGCAGCGGAACAGGGGGCAGAGAGACCCAGTACTTC.